These 7 T cell receptor beta chains were sequenced from one sample in a study of monozygotic twins with cystic fibrosis (dated by TCRdb to the early 2020s). The library was generated by the immunoSEQ multiplex PCR assay. The source is immuneACCESS, and TCRdb retained only in-frame sequences with V and J called. Part of the clones is not carried over; for the studies checked, unresolved V genes explain less than half of this, and the remainder is unexplained. For this sample there are about 14,000 clones; roughly nine tenths appear just once. Approximately 0.77% of the sample comes from the top ten. The sequencing input was blood. The receptors come from a boy under 18 with cystic fibrosis.

The chain is built from TRBV10-2 and TRBJ1-1; a weak D match, TRBD1 (5 bases). Germline loops: CDR1 WSHSY, CDR2 SAAADI. The CDR3 is 15 residues long. Trimming removed 2 bases from V and 4 bases from J, with 14 bases in between. CDR3 region: CASSESAPRGTEAFF. The CDR3 coding sequence is TGCGCCAGCAGTGAGAGCGCCCCAAGGGGCACTGAAGCTTTCTTT.

The chain couples TRBV18 to TRBJ2-1; tentatively, D is TRBD2 (6 bases). V was shortened by 3 bases and J by 0 bases, with 24 bases between the two germline ends. Germline V lookup: CDR1 KGHSH, CDR2 LQKENI. The CDR3 covers 20 residues. The CDR3 is CASSPSLDSRDSSSYNEQFF. DNA of the CDR3: TGTGCCAGCTCACCGTCCCTTGATTCTAGGGACTCTAGCTCCTACAATGAGCAGTTCTTC.

The V gene is TRBV11-1, the J gene TRBJ1-5; D is unclear. This CDR3 is 13 amino acids long. The germline gives CDR1 SGHAT, CDR2 FQDESV (reference sequence). Trimming removed 5 bases at V and 5 bases at J, with 10 bases between. CDR3 region: CASSPGRDQPQHF. DNA for the CDR3: TGTGCCAGCAGCCCAGGACGGGATCAGCCCCAGCATTTT.

The rearrangement joins TRBV5-4 to TRBJ2-1, with D perhaps matching TRBD1 or TRBD2 (6 bases each). CDR3 length equals 13 residues. Looked up from germline, CDR1 is SGHNT and CDR2 is YYREEE (reference sequence). The germline V and J ends were trimmed by 2 bases and 8 bases, with 11 bases remaining between them. The CDR3 DNA sequence: TGTGCCAGCAGCTTAGGGGGGCGTGATGAGCAGTTCTTC. Amino acid sequence: CASSLGGRDEQFF.

The rearrangement joins TRBV28 to TRBJ1-6; unclear D gene. Trimming took off 4 bases at V and 2 bases at J, with 6 bases between the two ends. The germline CDR1 and CDR2 sequences are MDHEN and SYDVKM. This CDR3 has 14 residues. This CDR3 is CASSSPPYNSPLHF. As DNA, the CDR3 is TGTGCCAGCAGTTCTCCCCCCTATAATTCACCCCTCCACTTT.

For this clone: At one of its ends the junction is not consistent with the germline gene, which may arise from a read error. The chain uses TRBV5-3 and TRBJ2-7; 8 positions agree with TRBD2. TRBV5-3 belongs to the ORF category, with a function that is uncertain. CDR3 length: 14 amino acids. Here the CDR3 DNA reads TGTGCCAGCAGCTTGGGCGGGAGGCCGGGCGAGCAGTACTTC. This gives the protein CASSLGGRPGEQYF.

The V and J genes are TRBV27 and TRBJ1-6, with D uncertain. V dropped 6 bases and J dropped 7 bases, with 13 bases sitting between them. Germline CDR1 reads MNHEY; CDR2 reads SMNVEV (reference sequence). The CDR3 has 14 amino acids. The CDR3 loop reads CASRLEGSNSPLHF. In nucleotides, the CDR3 is TGTGCCAGCAGACTGGAAGGGAGCAATTCACCCCTCCACTTT.